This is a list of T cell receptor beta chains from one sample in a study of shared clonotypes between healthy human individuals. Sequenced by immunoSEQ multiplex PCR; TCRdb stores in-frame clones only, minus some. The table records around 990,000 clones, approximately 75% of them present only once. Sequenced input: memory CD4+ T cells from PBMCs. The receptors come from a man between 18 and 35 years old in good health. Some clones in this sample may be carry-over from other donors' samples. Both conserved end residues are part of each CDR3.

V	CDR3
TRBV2	CASSEEGLAGAEQFF
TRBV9	CASSVGPGVNEKLFF
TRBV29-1	CSTRDRANTGELFF
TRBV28	CASYLGGAAGNTIYF
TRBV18	CASSPGLGPADTQYF
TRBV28	CASSLASSGGYYNEQFF
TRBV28	CASSLLGVAYGYTF
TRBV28	CASSLYGTYEQYF
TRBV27	CASSRMTGGIFTQYF
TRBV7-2	CASSLEGGRLQPQHF
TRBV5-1	CASSLVGGRGETQYF
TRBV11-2	CASSRDRGPTGELFF
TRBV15	CATSSRQGNNQPQHF
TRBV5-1	CASSSPKSGRALQFGGEQYF